This TCR beta chain derives from a study of cytomegalovirus exposure and HLA in healthy donors. About this clone: Its antigen is unknown.

After removal of 5 bases from V and 8 bases from J, the junction contained 7 bases not matched to a gene. The germline V gene encodes CDR1 MDHEN and CDR2 SYDVKM. This CDR3 is built from 13 residues. Study findings and constraints: In the analysis, some V segments, TRBV6-2 and TRBV6-3 included, were excluded as indistinguishable. As confirmed in vitro, a few CMV-associated chains were specific for CMV antigens. The study had only CMV serostatus as immune exposure information. Clonal expansion, a later analysis showed, was greater in HLA-associated TCR beta chains than in equally common others.

The PCR contained 60 Vbeta and 13 Jbeta primers. The assay was immunoSEQ multiplex PCR, and TCRdb's table has in-frame clones only and misses some. The data show roughly 150,000 clones, roughly 79% seen once. Sequenced input: PBMCs. The chain has TRBV28 and TRBJ1-2; TRBD1 aligns across 8 bases. This clonotype was obtained from a young man in good health and CMV-seronegative. The CDR3 region has the DNA TGTGCCAGCAGTCTCGACGACAGGGGCGGCTACACCTTC. Translating gives CASSLDDRGGYTF.